The 18 T cell receptor beta chains listed next were all sequenced from one sample in a study of radiotherapy plus CTLA-4 blockade in lung cancer listed by TCRdb under 2018. The method was the immunoSEQ multiplex PCR assay. This is the immuneACCESS table as TCRdb keeps it, with only in-frame sequences that have V and J called. A part of the clones is gone; compared with another copy, unresolved V genes explain less than half, and the rest is unexplained. The sample table holds 70,000 to 85,000 clones, of which less than 85% were seen once. Of the sample, more than 7.5% is held by the ten largest clones. The specimen was peripheral blood, collected from a patient treated with radiotherapy plus ipilimumab. These receptors were taken from a human donor with non-small cell lung cancer whose response to radiotherapy plus ipilimumab could not be evaluated.

Concerning this clone: Relative to the germline gene, one junction end is altered; a read error may explain this. The chain couples TRBV4-1 to TRBJ1-2; D is ambiguous. CDR3 length: 16 residues. Germline CDR1 reads MGHRA; CDR2 reads YSYEKL. CDR3 sequence (DNA): TGTGCCAGCAGCCAAGATCCGGAAGCCGAGGATTTCGGCTACACCTTC. Translation gives CASSQDPEAEDFGYTF.

The rearrangement links TRBV6-6 to TRBJ2-7, with a weak D call TRBD2 (6 bases). Trimming stripped 6 bases from V and 7 bases from J, with 19 bases between. Germline V gene data show CDR1 as MNHNY and CDR2 as SVGAGI (reference sequence). This CDR3 is 14 amino acids long. The CDR3 sequence is CASRPGTGLREQYF. Written as DNA, the CDR3 is TGTGCCAGCAGACCGGGGACTGGCCTTCGGGAGCAGTACTTC.

The chain carries TRBV5-4 and TRBJ2-1, with 7 bases aligning to TRBD2. The CDR3 runs to 16 residues. Germline CDR1 and CDR2: SGHNT and YYREEE (reference sequence). The V and J ends lost 4 bases and 4 bases, in that order; junction bases with no gene match: 11. The CDR3 nucleotides are TGTGCCAGCAGCCTTGGTGGCGGGAGAGTTTACAATGAGCAGTTCTTC. Translating gives CASSLGGGRVYNEQFF.

The V gene is TRBV5-5, the J gene TRBJ2-7; D may be TRBD1 (6 bases). This CDR3 spans 14 amino acids. The V and J ends lost 4 bases and 5 bases respectively, with 16 bases between them. The V gene's germline CDR1 is SGHKS and CDR2 YYEKEE (reference sequence). The CDR3 DNA sequence: TGTGCCAGCAGCCCAGGGGACCTTATCGACGAGCAGTACTTC. Amino acid sequence: CASSPGDLIDEQYF.

V usage is TRBV4-1 and J usage is TRBJ2-5, with 8 bases aligning to TRBD2. The CDR3 is made up of 15 amino acids. Trimming removed 3 bases from V and 2 bases from J; junction bases left unmatched: 5. CDR1 and CDR2 from the germline V gene are MGHRA and YSYEKL. CDR3: CASSHPGLGQETQYF. The CDR3 nucleotides read TGCGCCAGCAGCCACCCGGGACTAGGGCAAGAGACCCAGTACTTC.

This chain joins TRBV10-3 and TRBJ2-5; 8 bases match TRBD2. V was clipped by 6 bases and J by 10 bases; unmatched bases: 4. The length of the CDR3 is 11 residues. Germline V gene sequence: CDR1 ENHRY, CDR2 SYGVKD. The DNA of the CDR3 is TGTGCCATCAGCCCCGGGGGGGACCAGTACTTC. This gives the protein CAISPGGDQYF.

CDR3 in amino acids: CASSPYRYF. The CDR3, as DNA: TGTGCCAGCAGCCCCTATCGGTACTTC. The V call is TRBV28, the J call TRBJ2-4, with unresolved D. V lost 6 bases and J lost 15, with 9 bases in between. This CDR3 region has 9 residues. Germline-derived CDR1 and CDR2 are MDHEN and SYDVKM.

This clone was seen a single time. The chain links TRBV7-9 to TRBJ1-2; 11 positions match TRBD1. CDR1 and CDR2 (germline): SEHNR, FQNEAQ (reference sequence). J gave up 4 bases and V 5 bases, and 6 bases lay outside the gene matches. The CDR3 consists of 15 residues. CDR3 sequence (DNA): TGTGCCAGCAGCGCAGGACAGGGGGCGACCTATGGCTACACCTTC. It specifies CASSAGQGATYGYTF.

V usage is TRBV20-1 and J usage is TRBJ2-7, with D possibly matching TRBD1 (5 bases). With 3 bases removed from V and 5 bases from J, the gap between germline ends came to 8 bases. CDR3 length: 11 amino acids. Germline V gene sequence: CDR1 DFQATT, CDR2 SNEGSKA (reference sequence). The chain's CDR3 is CSAREGDEQYF. Written as DNA, the CDR3 is TGCAGTGCTAGGGAAGGGGACGAGCAGTACTTC.

CDR3 sequence reads: CASKGRSNYWGDRGPGELFF. CDR3 DNA: TGTGCCAGCAAAGGCCGGTCCAACTACTGGGGGGATCGGGGTCCCGGGGAGCTGTTTTTT. The genes are TRBV11-3 and TRBJ2-2, with D maybe TRBD2 (6 bases). V dropped 7 bases and J dropped 6 bases, with 33 bases sitting between them. The germline V gene encodes CDR1 SGHNT and CDR2 YENEEA. This CDR3 spans 20 amino acids. Variable domain in full (rest from reference TRBV11-3 and TRBJ2-2): EAGVVQSPRYKIIEKKQPVAFWCNPISGHNTLYWYLQNLGQGPELLIRYENEEAVDDSQLPKDRFSAERLKGVDSTLKIQPAELGDSAVYLCASKGRSNYWGDRGPGELFFGEGSRLTVL.

The V and J genes are TRBV5-1 and TRBJ2-5; 9 bases fit TRBD1. Germline assignment: CDR1 SGHRS and CDR2 YFSETQ. The junction had 6 bases not matched to a gene; V was cut back by 2 bases and J by 4 bases. The CDR3 is 15 residues long. CDR3 sequence: CASSFGQGTGETQYF. The CDR3 DNA is TGCGCCAGCAGCTTTGGACAGGGGACAGGAGAGACCCAGTACTTC. Full variable domain (remainder filled in from reference TRBV5-1 and TRBJ2-5): KAGVTQTPRYLIKTRGQQVTLSCSPISGHRSVSWYQQTPGQGLQFLFEYFSETQRNKGNFPGRFSGRQFSNSRSEMNVSTLELGDSALYLCASSFGQGTGETQYFGPGTRLLVL.

The table lists this clone with a few counts. The chain has TRBV2 and TRBJ2-1; 13 nucleotides agree with TRBD2. Per germline, CDR1 SNHLY and CDR2 FYNNEI. CDR3 length: 14 amino acids. Trimming removed 7 bases from V and 12 bases from J; junction bases left unmatched: 9. CDR3 nucleotides: TGTGCCAGCAAACCCGGGACTAGCGGGATTCGGCAGTTCTTC. Translation: CASKPGTSGIRQFF.

V usage is TRBV6-5 and J usage is TRBJ2-3; D not resolved. The CDR3 totals 12 residues. V lost 4 bases to trimming and J lost 8 bases, with 10 bases between them. Germline CDR1 and CDR2: MNHEY and SVGAGI. The DNA for the CDR3 is TGTGCCAGCAGTTTAACCCGCGGTACGCAGTATTTT. It translates to CASSLTRGTQYF.

Comments on this clone: Germline and junction disagree at one end, which may indicate a read error. The same CDR3 also results from other DNA sequences found in this sample. The chain combines TRBV5-4 with TRBJ2-2, with 15 nucleotides matching TRBD2. Germline V gene sequence: CDR1 SGHNT, CDR2 YYREEE (reference sequence). This CDR3 has 17 residues. CDR3 loop: CASSRGLAGGNTGELFF. Written as DNA, the CDR3 is TGCGCCAGCAGCCGGGGACTAGCGGGGGGGAACACCGGGGAGCTGTTTTTT.

This sequence joins TRBV29-1 and TRBJ1-1; TRBD1 might be the D (6 bases). Germline-derived CDR1 and CDR2 are SQVTM and ANQGSEA. V lost 7 bases, J lost 3 bases, and 18 bases lay in between. The CDR3 totals 14 residues. The CDR3 reads CSAGGGRADTEAFF. In DNA, the CDR3 is TGCAGCGCTGGGGGGGGGCGCGCTGACACTGAAGCTTTCTTT.

The CDR3 reads CASSLRGLGVFDEQFF. In nucleotides, the CDR3 is TGTGCCAGCAGCTTACGCGGACTAGGGGTTTTTGATGAGCAGTTCTTC. The gene calls are TRBV7-2 and TRBJ2-1; 7 nucleotides align to TRBD2. V shed 2 bases and J 8 bases; nucleotides not matched to a gene: 12. Germline CDR1 SGHTA, CDR2 FQGNSA. This CDR3 comprises 16 residues.

The chain has TRBV28 and TRBJ2-5; D gene uncertain. With 8 bases removed from V and 1 base from J, the gap between germline ends came to 23 bases. CDR1 and CDR2 from the germline V gene are MDHEN and SYDVKM. The CDR3 loop spans 17 amino acids. CDR3 coding DNA: TGTGCCAGCCCCCCGGCCCTCAAATCGGGTTCCCAAGAGACCCAGTACTTC. This encodes CASPPALKSGSQETQYF.

This CDR3 reads CASRTSGANVLTF. In nucleotides, the CDR3 is TGTGCCAGCAGAACATCTGGGGCCAACGTCCTGACTTTC. The V and J genes are TRBV6-6 and TRBJ2-6; no clear D gene. The V end lost 6 bases, the J end lost 1 base, and 4 bases lay between the germline ends. There are 13 residues in the CDR3. From germline, CDR1 is MNHNY and CDR2 SVGAGI (reference sequence).